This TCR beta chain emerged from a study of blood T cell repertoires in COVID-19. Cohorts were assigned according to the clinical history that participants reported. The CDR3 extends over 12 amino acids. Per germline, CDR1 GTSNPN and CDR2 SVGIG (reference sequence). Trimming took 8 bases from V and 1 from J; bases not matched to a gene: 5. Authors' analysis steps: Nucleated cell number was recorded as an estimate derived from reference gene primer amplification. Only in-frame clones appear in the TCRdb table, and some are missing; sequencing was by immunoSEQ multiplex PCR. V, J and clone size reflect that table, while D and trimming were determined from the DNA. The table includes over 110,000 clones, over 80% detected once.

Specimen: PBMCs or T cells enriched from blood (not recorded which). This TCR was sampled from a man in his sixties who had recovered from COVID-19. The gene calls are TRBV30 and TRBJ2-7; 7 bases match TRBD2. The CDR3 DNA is TGTGCCGGGGGGGAGTCATCCTACGAGCAGTACTTC. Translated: CAGGESSYEQYF.